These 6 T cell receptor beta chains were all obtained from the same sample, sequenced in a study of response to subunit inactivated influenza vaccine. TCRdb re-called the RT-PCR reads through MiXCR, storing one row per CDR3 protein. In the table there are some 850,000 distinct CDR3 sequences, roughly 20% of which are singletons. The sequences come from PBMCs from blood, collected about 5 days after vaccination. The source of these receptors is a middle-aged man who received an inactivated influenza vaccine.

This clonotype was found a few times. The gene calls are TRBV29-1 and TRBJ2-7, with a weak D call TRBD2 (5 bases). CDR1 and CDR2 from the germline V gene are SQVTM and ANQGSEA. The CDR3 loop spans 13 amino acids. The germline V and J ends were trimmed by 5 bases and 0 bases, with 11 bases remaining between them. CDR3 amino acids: CSVSGFPSYEQYF. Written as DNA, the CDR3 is TGCAGCGTTTCGGGGTTCCCCTCCTACGAGCAGTACTTC.

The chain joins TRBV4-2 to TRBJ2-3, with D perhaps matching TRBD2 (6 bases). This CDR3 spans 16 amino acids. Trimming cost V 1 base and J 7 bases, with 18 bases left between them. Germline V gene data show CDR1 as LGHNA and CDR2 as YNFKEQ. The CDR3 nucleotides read TGTGCCAGCAGCCAAGTTTTCCGGGACTCGTCACATACGCAGTATTTT. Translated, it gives CASSQVFRDSSHTQYF.

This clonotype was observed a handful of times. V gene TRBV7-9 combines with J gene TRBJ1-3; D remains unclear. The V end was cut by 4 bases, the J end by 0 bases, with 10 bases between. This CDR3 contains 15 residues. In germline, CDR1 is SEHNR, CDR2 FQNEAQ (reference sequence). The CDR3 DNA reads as TGTGCCAGCAGCTCCGCACTGAGCTCTGGAAACACCATATATTTT. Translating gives CASSSALSSGNTIYF.

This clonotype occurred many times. CDR3 sequence reads: CASSLGDTGELFF. Written as DNA, the CDR3 is TGTGCCAGCTCACTTGGGGATACCGGGGAGCTGTTTTTT. This chain connects TRBV12-3 or TRBV12-4 to TRBJ2-2, with D hard to call. V was trimmed by 8 bases and J by 5 bases, leaving 12 bases between them. CDR3 size: 13 residues.

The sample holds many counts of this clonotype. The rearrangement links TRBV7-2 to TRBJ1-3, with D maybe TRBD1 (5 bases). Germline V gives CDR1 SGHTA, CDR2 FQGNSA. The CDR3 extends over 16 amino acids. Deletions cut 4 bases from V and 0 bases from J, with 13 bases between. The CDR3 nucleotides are TGTGCCAGCAGCTGGGGCCCAGCCCGCTCTGGAAACACCATATATTTT. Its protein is CASSWGPARSGNTIYF.

In nucleotides, the CDR3 is TGTGCCAGCAGACCGGCAGACTATAATTCACCCCTCCACTTT. Amino acids: CASRPADYNSPLHF. V and J are TRBV6-1 and TRBJ1-6; D is unresolved. CDR3 length equals 14 residues. Per germline, CDR1 MNHNS and CDR2 SASEGT. V was cut by 6 bases and J by 3 bases, with 9 bases left in between.